A single sample is the source of the 8 T cell receptor beta chains below, sequenced in a study of T-cell reconstitution after alpha-beta-depleted transplantation in children. Unique molecular identifiers were incorporated during preparation of the TCRbeta library. One entry per CDR3 protein, called by TCRdb with MiXCR from the PCR reads. The sample lists roughly 610,000 distinct CDR3 sequences, about 10% occurring once. This material consisted of PBMCs from the stem cell graft donor, taken from the stem cell graft. The receptors derive from a human donor who donated a stem cell graft to a child with acute myeloid leukemia.

The CDR3 DNA reads as TGTGCCAGCAGCCACCGAGCGGGAGTAACCTACAATGAGCAGTTCTTC. This gives the protein CASSHRAGVTYNEQFF. This chain links TRBV14 with TRBJ2-1, with 8 bases matching TRBD2. This CDR3 is 16 amino acids long. Germline loops: CDR1 SGHDN, CDR2 FVKESK. V shed 3 bases, J shed 2 bases, and the junction held 6 bases outside the gene matches.

This clonotype came up a few times. The chain is built from TRBV20-1 and TRBJ2-3; 14 nucleotides match TRBD2. The CDR3 covers 17 residues. Germline lookup yields CDR1 DFQATT and CDR2 SNEGSKA (reference sequence). J gave up 4 bases and V 1 base, and 7 bases lay outside the gene matches. The CDR3 DNA reads TGCAGTGCTAGAGGGGGACTAGCGGGAGATAGGTCAGATACGCAGTATTTT. Protein: CSARGGLAGDRSDTQYF.

The rearrangement links TRBV6-2 or TRBV6-3 to TRBJ2-3, with D possibly TRBD2 on 6 matching bases. The ends were cut back, 5 bases at V and 4 bases at J, with 16 bases in the middle. The germline V gene has CDR1 MNHEY and CDR2 SVGEGT. The CDR3 loop spans 15 amino acids. The CDR3 coding sequence is TGTGCCAGCAGTACCGGAGGGCATCTAGCAGATACGCAGTATTTT. Its translation is CASSTGGHLADTQYF.

This clonotype showed up just a few times. The J gene is TRBJ2-5, the V gene TRBV20-1; TRBD2 might be the D (6 bases). CDR1 is DFQATT, CDR2 SNEGSKA, per germline (reference sequence). Between the trimmed V and J ends, which lost 3 bases and 5 bases, there was a span of 19 bases. The CDR3 has 15 residues. CDR3 in amino acids: CSASRPGGSFETQYF. For the CDR3, the DNA is TGCAGTGCTAGTAGGCCAGGAGGGTCGTTTGAGACCCAGTACTTC.

This clonotype occurred a few times. V is TRBV2 and J is TRBJ1-5; D ambiguous. This CDR3 region has 14 residues. Germline values: CDR1 SNHLY, CDR2 FYNNEI. Trimming shortened V by 4 bases and J by 2 bases, and 9 bases separated the two germline ends. In DNA, the CDR3 is TGTGCCAGCAGTGCCGAGTGGCGCAATCAGCCCCAGCATTTT. It encodes CASSAEWRNQPQHF.

Comment on this clonotype: Since no conserved phenylalanine or tryptophan closes the CDR3, a read error is the likely cause. The rearrangement links TRBV4-3 to TRBJ1-4; D remains ambiguous. Between the trimmed V and J ends, which lost 8 bases and 1 base, there was a span of 14 bases. Per germline, CDR1 LGHNA and CDR2 YSLEER. The CDR3 is 15 residues long. The DNA of the CDR3 is TGCGCCAGCGGGAAGAAAGCACAAACTAATGAAAAACTGTTTTCT. It yields the protein CASGKKAQTNEKLFS.

V is TRBV5-1 and J is TRBJ2-7; D remains unclear. The V gene lost 0 bases and the J gene lost 0 bases, with 7 bases spanning the gap. The CDR3 is made up of 14 amino acids. Germline-derived CDR1 and CDR2 are SGHRS and YFSETQ. CDR3 DNA sequence: TGCGCCAGCAGCTTGGATGGGATCTCCTACGAGCAGTACTTC. It codes for CASSLDGISYEQYF.

This clonotype was found many times. The chain has TRBV5-4 and TRBJ2-3, with TRBD2 matching 9 bases. V was pared by 0 bases and J by 1 base, with 6 bases of the junction left unmatched. In germline, CDR1 is SGHNT, CDR2 YYREEE (reference sequence). The CDR3 runs to 17 residues. Here the CDR3 reads CASSLADGGRGTDTQYF. The CDR3, as DNA: TGTGCCAGCAGCTTGGCCGATGGCGGGAGGGGCACAGATACGCAGTATTTT. The full variable domain, with the rest looked up from reference TRBV5-4 and TRBJ2-3, is ETGVTQSPTHLIKTRGQQVTLRCSSQSGHNTVSWYQQALGQGPQFIFQYYREEENGRGNFPPRFSGLQFPNYSSELNVNALELDDSALYLCASSLADGGRGTDTQYFGPGTRLTVL.